This T cell receptor (beta chain) appears in the sequencing data of a study of CD8+ T cells in alopecia areata. Findings and caveats of the study: Normal scalp had lower clonality than lesional scalp, with alopecia totalis/universalis lesions showing this most strongly.

Treatment indicated: oral pan-JAK inhibitor, 5-10 mg twice daily. Punch biopsies of lesional scalp, plus peripheral blood, were taken from alopecia areata patients. A note on this clone: What it recognizes is unknown.

cDNA reverse transcribed from extracted RNA served as the sequencing template. The assay was immunoSEQ multiplex PCR, and TCRdb's table has in-frame clones only and misses some. Of approximately 220,000 clones listed, around two fifths were seen once; the top ten hold roughly 0.5%. CDR1 is SGHRS, CDR2 YFSETQ, per germline. V was cut by 0 bases and J by 0 bases, with 12 bases left in between. The CDR3 extends over 16 amino acids. This clonotype originated in a human donor with alopecia areata. This material consisted of CD4+ T cells sorted from blood, taken at roughly week 30, from a patient treated with tofacitinib. This chain uses TRBV5-1 with TRBJ1-2; D possibly corresponds to TRBD1 (6 bases). CDR3 protein: CASSLAGGASNYGYTF. As DNA, the CDR3 is TGCGCCAGCAGCTTGGCTGGGGGCGCCTCTAACTATGGCTACACCTTC.